A selection of T cell receptor beta chains follows, all from one sample in a study of PD-1 blockade in classical Hodgkin lymphoma. Some clones are missing from TCRdb's copy, which holds only in-frame ones; the method was immunoSEQ multiplex PCR. The table includes 40,000 to 55,000 clones, roughly 78% detected once. The starting material was peripheral blood mononuclear cells (PBMCs), obtained before the fourth cycle of nivolumab. These receptors were taken from a human donor with classical Hodgkin lymphoma. Each CDR3 is given with its conserved first and last residue. Fields, in order: J gene, V gene, clone size, D gene, CDR3 DNA, CDR3 protein. D genes are given only for firm matches. Where a row states a size, it is once, few, many or the class of an expanded clone; other rows omit it.

J: TRBJ2-7; V: TRBV28; size: NA; D: TRBD1; DNA: TGTGCCAGCAGTTTATCCCTTCGGACAGGCCACTCCTACGAGCAGTACTTC; CDR3: CASSLSLRTGHSYEQYF
J: TRBJ2-1; V: TRBV28; size: NA; D: NA; DNA: TGTGCCAGCAGTTTAGGCCAGCCCAATGAGCAGTTCTTC; CDR3: CASSLGQPNEQFF
J: TRBJ2-1; V: TRBV27; size: NA; D: NA; DNA: TGTGCCAGCAGCAGGGTCAACTACAATGAGCAGTTCTTC; CDR3: CASSRVNYNEQFF
J: TRBJ1-1; V: TRBV2; size: once; D: NA; DNA: TGTGCCAGCAGGGACGCTCAGGGAGGAATCACTGAAGCTTTCTTT; CDR3: CASRDAQGGITEAFF
J: TRBJ2-3; V: TRBV5-1; size: few; D: NA; DNA: TGCGCCAGCAGCTTGGATGCGGGGGCCTCCACAGATACGCAGTATTTT; CDR3: CASSLDAGASTDTQYF
J: TRBJ1-2; V: TRBV18; size: NA; D: TRBD1; DNA: TGTGCCAGCTCGGCGGACAGGGGGAACTATGGCTACACCTTC; CDR3: CASSADRGNYGYTF
J: TRBJ1-2; V: TRBV5-1; size: NA; D: NA; DNA: TGCGCCAGCAGCTTGGACGTAACCGGTGATGGCTACACCTTC; CDR3: CASSLDVTGDGYTF
J: TRBJ1-2; V: TRBV7-2; size: NA; D: NA; DNA: TGTGCCAGCAGCTTAGTAGGCGGGGGCGGCTACACCTTC; CDR3: CASSLVGGGGYTF
J: TRBJ2-3; V: TRBV10-3; size: NA; D: TRBD1; DNA: TGTGCCATCAGTAAAGGACAGGAAAACACAGATACGCAGTATTTT; CDR3: CAISKGQENTDTQYF
J: TRBJ2-5; V: TRBV27; size: NA; D: NA; DNA: TGTGCCAGCAGTTTATCCCCTAGAATTCAAGAGACCCAGTACTTC; CDR3: CASSLSPRIQETQYF
J: TRBJ2-2; V: TRBV6-5; size: few; D: NA; DNA: TGTGCCAGCAGTTACGGGGGGAGGACCGGGGAGCTGTTTTTT; CDR3: CASSYGGRTGELFF
J: TRBJ1-2; V: TRBV5-5; size: NA; D: NA; DNA: TGTGCCAGCAGCTTGCTGGGGGACTGGGGCTACACCTTC; CDR3: CASSLLGDWGYTF
J: TRBJ2-1; V: TRBV7-9; size: NA; D: TRBD1; DNA: TGTGCCAGCAGCTTTGGACAGGGTAGGGATGAGCAGTTCTTC; CDR3: CASSFGQGRDEQFF
J: TRBJ2-2; V: TRBV4-2; size: NA; D: NA; DNA: TGTGCCAGCAGCCAAGCCATACTATTCTGGGCCGGGGAGCTGTTTTTT; CDR3: CASSQAILFWAGELFF
J: TRBJ1-1; V: TRBV2; size: NA; D: NA; DNA: TGTGCCAGCAGTGAATCGTCAACCCTGAACACTGAAGCTTTCTTT; CDR3: CASSESSTLNTEAFF
J: TRBJ2-5; V: TRBV9; size: NA; D: TRBD2; DNA: TGTGCCAGCAGCGGAACGGGGGGAGGGGTATTAGAGACCCAGTACTTC; CDR3: CASSGTGGGVLETQYF
J: TRBJ2-7; V: TRBV4-2; size: NA; D: NA; DNA: TGTGCCAGCAGCTCCGGGGGCTACGAGCAGTACTTC; CDR3: CASSSGGYEQYF
J: TRBJ1-5; V: TRBV19; size: once; D: NA; DNA: TGTGCCAGTAGCCCGGCAGGTAGCAATCAGCCCCAGCATTTT; CDR3: CASSPAGSNQPQHF
J: TRBJ2-5; V: TRBV27; size: NA; D: TRBD2; DNA: TGTGCCAGCAGTTTTGTATGGGCTAGCGGTGTCCAGCCAGAGACCCAGTACTTC; CDR3: CASSFVWASGVQPETQYF
J: TRBJ2-3; V: TRBV7-2; size: NA; D: TRBD2; DNA: TGTGCCAGCAGCCAGACTAGCGGTGGAGATACGCAGTATTTT; CDR3: CASSQTSGGDTQYF
J: TRBJ2-7; V: TRBV9; size: NA; D: NA; DNA: TGTGCCAGCAGTCGGGACTTTGGGACCTACGAGCAGTACTTC; CDR3: CASSRDFGTYEQYF
J: TRBJ1-3; V: TRBV30; size: NA; D: NA; DNA: TGTGCCTGGAGGGACGACTCCTCTGGAAACACCATATATTTT; CDR3: CAWRDDSSGNTIYF
J: TRBJ1-2; V: TRBV7-8; size: NA; D: NA; DNA: TGTGCCAGCAGCTTAGCACGGGGGACTGGGTATGGCTACACCTTC; CDR3: CASSLARGTGYGYTF